These 8 T cell receptor beta chains were sequenced from one sample in a study of PD-1 blockade in mismatch repair-deficient tumors. Libraries were prepared by immunoSEQ multiplex PCR; TCRdb keeps only in-frame clonotypes and omits some of them. There are some 26,000 clones in the sample; over 80% occur only once, and 20% lies in the top ten. Here the sequenced sample was peripheral blood, taken 12 weeks after starting pembrolizumab. The receptors were gathered from an adult with mismatch repair-deficient cancer.

The chain combines TRBV28 with TRBJ2-5, with a possible D match to TRBD1 (5 bases). Trimming left V 6 bases short and J 4 bases short, with 12 bases between. Germline V gene sequence: CDR1 MDHEN, CDR2 SYDVKM. The CDR3 contains 13 residues. The CDR3 region has the DNA TGTGCCAGCAGGAAAGGGGTTACAGAGACCCAGTACTTC. Its translation: CASRKGVTETQYF.

The chain couples TRBV29-1 to TRBJ2-7; TRBD1 is a possible D gene (6 bases). CDR3 size: 13 residues. V gave up 1 base and J gave up 3 bases, with 10 bases separating them. Germline V lookup: CDR1 SQVTM, CDR2 ANQGSEA. The CDR3 nucleotides read TGCAGCGTTGAAGGGACAGACGGCTACGAGCAGTACTTC. This sequence encodes CSVEGTDGYEQYF.

This chain connects TRBV19 to TRBJ2-2, with 9 bases lining up with TRBD2. Per the germline V gene, CDR1 is LNHDA and CDR2 is SQIVND (reference sequence). The CDR3 is made up of 15 amino acids. The ends lost 2 bases at V and 5 bases at J; junction bases unmatched: 3. The CDR3 region is CASSIRLAGTGELFF. The CDR3 region has the DNA TGTGCCAGTAGTATAAGGCTAGCGGGAACCGGGGAGCTGTTTTTT.

The chain uses TRBV13 and TRBJ2-7, with 9 nucleotides matching TRBD2. The CDR3 consists of 16 residues. V shed 3 bases and J 2 bases; nucleotides not matched to a gene: 8. Germline assignment: CDR1 PRHDT and CDR2 FYEKMQ (reference sequence). The CDR3 loop is CASSFSTSGHAYEQYF. CDR3 coding DNA: TGTGCCAGCAGCTTCTCGACTAGCGGTCATGCCTACGAGCAGTACTTC. Drawing the rest from reference TRBV13 and TRBJ2-7, the complete variable domain is AAGVIQSPRHLIKEKRETATLKCYPIPRHDTVYWYQQGPGQDPQFLISFYEKMQSDKGSIPDRFSAQQFSDYHSELNMSSLELGDSALYFCASSFSTSGHAYEQYFGPGTRLTVT.

This clone showed up just once. This CDR3 is CASSSAGTRTRETQYF. In DNA form, the CDR3 reads TGTGCCAGCAGCTCCGCCGGGACTAGGACCAGAGAGACCCAGTACTTC. The chain uses TRBV5-4 and TRBJ2-5, with 8 bases identical to TRBD2. The germline CDR1 and CDR2 sequences are SGHNT and YYREEE (reference sequence). This CDR3 region has 16 residues. V lost 3 bases and J lost 4; bases outside the gene matches: 11.

This chain joins TRBV28 and TRBJ2-7, with 7 bases identical to TRBD1. Germline V CDR1 and CDR2: MDHEN, SYDVKM. The trim removed 6 bases at V and 1 base at J, leaving 12 bases unmatched. The CDR3 is 16 residues long. The CDR3 reads CASSRPGTVTSYEQYF. DNA for the CDR3: TGTGCCAGCAGCCGTCCCGGGACAGTAACGTCCTACGAGCAGTACTTC.

This chain connects TRBV27 to TRBJ2-5; D is unresolved. CDR3 length equals 11 residues. The germline V and J ends were trimmed by 2 bases and 5 bases, with 3 bases remaining between them. Per the germline V gene, CDR1 is MNHEY and CDR2 is SMNVEV (reference sequence). In nucleotides, the CDR3 is TGTGCCAGCAGTTTAGGGGAGACCCAGTACTTC. As protein: CASSLGETQYF.

Comments on this clone: A single base is all that separates this from a far larger clone, so a read error is likely. This sample includes further DNA sequences coding for the same CDR3. The chain links TRBV13 to TRBJ1-4; no definite D call. There are 13 residues in the CDR3. In germline, CDR1 is PRHDT, CDR2 FYEKMQ (reference sequence). The CDR3 spells CASSLVPDEKLFF. The CDR3 bases are TGCGCCAGCAGCTTAGTGCCAGACGAAAAACTGTTTTTT.